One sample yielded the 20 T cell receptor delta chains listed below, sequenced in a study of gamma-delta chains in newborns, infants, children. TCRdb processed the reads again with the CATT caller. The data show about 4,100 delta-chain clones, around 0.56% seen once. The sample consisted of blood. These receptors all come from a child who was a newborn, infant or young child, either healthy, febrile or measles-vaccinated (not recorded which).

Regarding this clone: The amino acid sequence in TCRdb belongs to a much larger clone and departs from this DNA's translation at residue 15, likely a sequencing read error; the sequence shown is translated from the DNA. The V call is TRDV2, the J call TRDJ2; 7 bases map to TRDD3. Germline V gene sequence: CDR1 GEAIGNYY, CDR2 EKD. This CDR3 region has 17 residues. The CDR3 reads CACDTVGDHALTAQRFF. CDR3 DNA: TGTGCCTGTGACACCGTGGGGGACCACGCTTTGACAGCACAACGCTTCTTT.

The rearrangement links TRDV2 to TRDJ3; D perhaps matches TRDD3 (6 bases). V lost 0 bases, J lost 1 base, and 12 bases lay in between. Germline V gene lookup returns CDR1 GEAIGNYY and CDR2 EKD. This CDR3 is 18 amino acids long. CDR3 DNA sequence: TGTGCCTGTGACACCTTGGGGGCTTTTTCCTGGGACACCCGACAGATGTTTTTC. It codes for CACDTLGAFSWDTRQMFF.

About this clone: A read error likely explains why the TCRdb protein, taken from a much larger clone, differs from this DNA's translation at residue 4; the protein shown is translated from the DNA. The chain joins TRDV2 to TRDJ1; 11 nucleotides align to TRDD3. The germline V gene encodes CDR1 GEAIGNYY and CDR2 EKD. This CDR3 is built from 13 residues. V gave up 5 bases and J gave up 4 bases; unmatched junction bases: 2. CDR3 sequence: CACVTGGYDKLIF. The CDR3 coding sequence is TGTGCCTGTGTCACTGGGGGATACGATAAACTCATCTTT.

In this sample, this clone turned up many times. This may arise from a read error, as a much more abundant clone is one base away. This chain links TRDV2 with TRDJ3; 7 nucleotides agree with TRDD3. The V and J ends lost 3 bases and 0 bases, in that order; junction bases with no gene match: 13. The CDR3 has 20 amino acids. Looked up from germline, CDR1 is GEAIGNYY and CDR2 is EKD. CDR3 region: CACDSVHLGAYSWDTRQMFF. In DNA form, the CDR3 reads TGTGCCTGTGACTCCGTGCATCTGGGGGCGTACTCCTGGGACACCCGACAGATGTTTTTC.

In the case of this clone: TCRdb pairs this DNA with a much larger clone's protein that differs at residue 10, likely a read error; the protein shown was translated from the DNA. CDR3 nucleotides: TGTGCCTGTGACTTTACTGGGGGCCTCTTCTGGGACACCCGACAGATGTTTTTC. It specifies CACDFTGGLFWDTRQMFF. The chain employs TRDV2 and TRDJ3, with 8 positions matching TRDD3. The CDR3 sequence is 18 residues long. From germline, CDR1 is GEAIGNYY and CDR2 EKD. With V trimmed by 3 bases and J by 3 bases, 9 bases remained unmatched.

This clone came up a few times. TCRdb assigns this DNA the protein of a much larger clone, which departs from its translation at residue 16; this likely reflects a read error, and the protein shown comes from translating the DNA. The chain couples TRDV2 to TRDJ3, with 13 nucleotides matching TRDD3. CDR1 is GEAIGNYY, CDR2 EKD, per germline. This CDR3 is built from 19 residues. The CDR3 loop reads CACDILGDTNSWDTRRMFF. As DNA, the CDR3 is TGTGCCTGTGACATACTGGGGGATACGAACTCCTGGGACACCCGACGGATGTTTTTC.

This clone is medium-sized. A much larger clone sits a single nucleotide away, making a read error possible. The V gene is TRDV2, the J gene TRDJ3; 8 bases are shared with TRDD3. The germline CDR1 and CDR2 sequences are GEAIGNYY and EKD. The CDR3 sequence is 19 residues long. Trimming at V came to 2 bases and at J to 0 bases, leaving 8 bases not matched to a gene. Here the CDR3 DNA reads TGTGCCTGTGACATACTGGGGGCTACGAACTCCTGGGACACCCGACAGATGTTTTTC. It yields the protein CACDILGATNSWDTRQMFF.

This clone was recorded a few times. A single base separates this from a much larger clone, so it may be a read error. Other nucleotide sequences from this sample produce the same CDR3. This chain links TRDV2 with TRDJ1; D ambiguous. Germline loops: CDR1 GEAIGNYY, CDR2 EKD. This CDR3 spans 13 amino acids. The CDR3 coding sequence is TGTGCCTGTGACCCCATGTACACCGATAAACTTATCTTT. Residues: CACDPMYTDKLIF.

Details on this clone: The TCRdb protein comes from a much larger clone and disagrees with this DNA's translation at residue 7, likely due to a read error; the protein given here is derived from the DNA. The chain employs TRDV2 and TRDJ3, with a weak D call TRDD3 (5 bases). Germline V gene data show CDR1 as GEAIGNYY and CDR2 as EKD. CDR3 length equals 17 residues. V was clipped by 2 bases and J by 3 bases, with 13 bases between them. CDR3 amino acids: CACDILEDIWDTRQMFF. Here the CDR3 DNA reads TGTGCCTGTGACATACTGGAGGATATCTGGGACACCCGACAGATGTTTTTC.

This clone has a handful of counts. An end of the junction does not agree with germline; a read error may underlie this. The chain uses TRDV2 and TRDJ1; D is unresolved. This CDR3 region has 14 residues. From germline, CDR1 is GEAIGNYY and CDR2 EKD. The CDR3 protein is CACDRLDYTDKLIF. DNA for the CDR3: TGCGCCTGTGACCGTCTGGACTACACCGATAAACTCATCTTT.

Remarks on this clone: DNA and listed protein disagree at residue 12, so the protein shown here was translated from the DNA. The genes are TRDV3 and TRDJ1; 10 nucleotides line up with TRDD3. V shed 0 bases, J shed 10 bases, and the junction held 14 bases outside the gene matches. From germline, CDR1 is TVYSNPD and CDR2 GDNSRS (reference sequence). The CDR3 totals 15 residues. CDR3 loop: CAFRSTGGFMSRLIF. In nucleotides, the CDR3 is TGTGCCTTTAGGTCTACTGGGGGATTCATGAGTAGACTCATCTTT.

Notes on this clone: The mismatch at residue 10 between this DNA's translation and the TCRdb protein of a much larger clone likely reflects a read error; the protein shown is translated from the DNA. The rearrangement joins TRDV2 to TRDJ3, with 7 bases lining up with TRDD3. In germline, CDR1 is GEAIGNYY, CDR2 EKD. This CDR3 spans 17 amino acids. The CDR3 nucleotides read TGTGCCTGTGATTATGGGGGAAGCTCCCGGGACACCCGACAGATGTTTTTC. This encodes CACDYGGSSRDTRQMFF.

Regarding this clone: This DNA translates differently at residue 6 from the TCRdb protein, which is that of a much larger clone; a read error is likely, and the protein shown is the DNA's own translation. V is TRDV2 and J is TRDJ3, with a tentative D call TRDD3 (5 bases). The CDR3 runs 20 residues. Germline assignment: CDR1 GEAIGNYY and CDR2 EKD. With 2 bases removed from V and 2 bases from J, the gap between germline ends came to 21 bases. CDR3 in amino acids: CACDKRSRRITPWDTRQMFF. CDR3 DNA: TGTGCCTGTGACAAAAGAAGCCGGAGGATAACCCCCTGGGACACCCGACAGATGTTTTTC.

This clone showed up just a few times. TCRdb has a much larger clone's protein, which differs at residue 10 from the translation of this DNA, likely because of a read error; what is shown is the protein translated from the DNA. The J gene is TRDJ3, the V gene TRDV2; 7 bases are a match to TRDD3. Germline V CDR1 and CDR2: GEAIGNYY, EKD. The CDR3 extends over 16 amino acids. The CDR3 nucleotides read TGTGCCTGTGACAGGGGGGGATCCTGGGGCACCCGACAGATGTTTTTC. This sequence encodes CACDRGGSWGTRQMFF.

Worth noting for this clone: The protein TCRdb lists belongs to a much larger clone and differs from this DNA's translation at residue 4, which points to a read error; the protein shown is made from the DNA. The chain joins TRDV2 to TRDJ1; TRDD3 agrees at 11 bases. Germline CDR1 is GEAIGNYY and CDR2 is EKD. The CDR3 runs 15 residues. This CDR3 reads CACGTWGIHGDKLIF. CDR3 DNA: TGTGCCTGTGGCACCTGGGGGATACATGGTGATAAACTCATCTTT.

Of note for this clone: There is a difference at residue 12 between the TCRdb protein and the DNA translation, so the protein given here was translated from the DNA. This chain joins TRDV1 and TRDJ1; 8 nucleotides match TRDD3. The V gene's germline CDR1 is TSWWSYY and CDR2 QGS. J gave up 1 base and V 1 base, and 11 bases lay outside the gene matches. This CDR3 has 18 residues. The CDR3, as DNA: TGTGCTCTTGGGGAACCTGCCTTCGTACTGGGGGGCACCGATAAACTCATCTTT. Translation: CALGEPAFVLGGTDKLIF.

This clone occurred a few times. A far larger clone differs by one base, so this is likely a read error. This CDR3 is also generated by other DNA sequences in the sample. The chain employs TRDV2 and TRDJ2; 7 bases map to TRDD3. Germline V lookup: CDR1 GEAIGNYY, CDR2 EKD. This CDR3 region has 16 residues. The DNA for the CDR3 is TGTGCCTGTGACGTACTGGGGACAACGCTGACGGCACAACTCTTCTTT. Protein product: CACDVLGTTLTAQLFF.

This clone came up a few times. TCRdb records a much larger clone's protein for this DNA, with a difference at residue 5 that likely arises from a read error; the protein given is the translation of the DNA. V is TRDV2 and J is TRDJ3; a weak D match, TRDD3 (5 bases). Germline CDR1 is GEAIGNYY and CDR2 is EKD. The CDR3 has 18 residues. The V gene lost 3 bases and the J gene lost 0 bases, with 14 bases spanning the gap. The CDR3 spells CACDAAWESSWDTRQMFF. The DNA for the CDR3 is TGTGCCTGTGACGCCGCCTGGGAGAGCTCCTGGGACACCCGACAGATGTTTTTC.

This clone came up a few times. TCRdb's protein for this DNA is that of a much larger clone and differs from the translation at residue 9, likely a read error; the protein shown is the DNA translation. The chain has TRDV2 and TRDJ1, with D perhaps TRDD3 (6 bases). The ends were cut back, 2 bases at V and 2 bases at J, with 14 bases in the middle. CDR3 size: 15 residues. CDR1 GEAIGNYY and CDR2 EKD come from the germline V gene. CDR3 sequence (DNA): TGTGCCTGTGACAGTGGGGGTCTACGGACCGATAAACTCATCTTT. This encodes CACDSGGLRTDKLIF.

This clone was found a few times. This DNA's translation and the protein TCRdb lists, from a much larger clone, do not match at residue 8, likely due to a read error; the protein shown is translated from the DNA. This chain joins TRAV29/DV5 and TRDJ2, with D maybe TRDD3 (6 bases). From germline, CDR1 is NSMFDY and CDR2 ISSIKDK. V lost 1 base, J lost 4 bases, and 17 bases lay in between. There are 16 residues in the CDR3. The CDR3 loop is CAASSTGRAGTAQLFF. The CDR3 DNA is TGTGCAGCAAGCTCAACTGGGAGAGCGGGGACAGCACAACTCTTCTTT.